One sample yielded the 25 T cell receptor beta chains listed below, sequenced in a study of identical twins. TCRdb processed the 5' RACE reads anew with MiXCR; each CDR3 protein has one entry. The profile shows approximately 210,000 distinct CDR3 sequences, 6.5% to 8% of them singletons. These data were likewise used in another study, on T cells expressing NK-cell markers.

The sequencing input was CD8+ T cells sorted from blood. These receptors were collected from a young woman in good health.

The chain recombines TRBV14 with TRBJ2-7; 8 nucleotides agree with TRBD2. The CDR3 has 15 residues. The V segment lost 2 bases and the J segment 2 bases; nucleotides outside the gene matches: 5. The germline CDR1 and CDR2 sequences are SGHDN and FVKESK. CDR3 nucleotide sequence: TGTGCCAGCAGCCAACTTAGCGGGGCCCCCTACGAGCAGTACTTC. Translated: CASSQLSGAPYEQYF.

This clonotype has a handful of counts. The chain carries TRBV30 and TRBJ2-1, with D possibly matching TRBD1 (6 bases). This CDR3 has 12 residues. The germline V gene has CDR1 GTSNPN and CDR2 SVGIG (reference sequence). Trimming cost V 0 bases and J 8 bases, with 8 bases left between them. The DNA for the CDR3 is TGTGCCTGGAGTGTACAGGGCGATGAGCAGTTCTTC. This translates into CAWSVQGDEQFF.

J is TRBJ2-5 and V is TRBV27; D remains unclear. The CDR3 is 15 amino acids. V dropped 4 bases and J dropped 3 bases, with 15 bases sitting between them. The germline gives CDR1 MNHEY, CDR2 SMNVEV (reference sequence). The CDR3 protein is CASSSWPPIKETQYF. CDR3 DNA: TGTGCCAGCAGTTCGTGGCCCCCGATTAAAGAGACCCAGTACTTC.

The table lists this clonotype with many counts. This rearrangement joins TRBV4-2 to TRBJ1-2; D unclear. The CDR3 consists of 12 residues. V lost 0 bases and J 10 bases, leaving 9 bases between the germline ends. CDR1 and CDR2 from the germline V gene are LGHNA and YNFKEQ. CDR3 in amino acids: CASSQDGPDYTF. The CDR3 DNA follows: TGTGCCAGCAGCCAAGATGGTCCCGACTACACCTTC.

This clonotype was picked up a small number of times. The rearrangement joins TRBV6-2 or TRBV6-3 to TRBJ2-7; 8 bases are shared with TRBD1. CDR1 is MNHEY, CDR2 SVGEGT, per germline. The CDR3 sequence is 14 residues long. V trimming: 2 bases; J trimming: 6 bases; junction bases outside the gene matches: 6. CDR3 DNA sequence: TGTGCCAGCAGTTACGGACAGGGCCGTGGCGAGCAGTACTTC. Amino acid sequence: CASSYGQGRGEQYF.

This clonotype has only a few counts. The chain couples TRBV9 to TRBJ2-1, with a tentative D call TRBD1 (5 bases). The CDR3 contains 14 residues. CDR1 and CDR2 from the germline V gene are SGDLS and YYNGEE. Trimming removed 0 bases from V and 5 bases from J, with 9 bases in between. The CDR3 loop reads CASSVEGPNNEQFF. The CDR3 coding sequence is TGTGCCAGCAGCGTAGAGGGGCCTAACAATGAGCAGTTCTTC.

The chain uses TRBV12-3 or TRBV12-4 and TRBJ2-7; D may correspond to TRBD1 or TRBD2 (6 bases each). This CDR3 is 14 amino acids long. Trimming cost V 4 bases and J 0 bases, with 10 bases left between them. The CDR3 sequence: CASSWGRDSYEQYF. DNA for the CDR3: TGTGCCAGCAGTTGGGGGCGGGACTCCTACGAGCAGTACTTC.

The CDR3 DNA reads TGTGCCAGCAGCTCCCTCGATCGGCGGGCCCACACAGATACGCAGTATTTT. It translates to CASSSLDRRAHTDTQYF. The chain combines TRBV5-6 with TRBJ2-3; maybe TRBD2 (5 bases). The CDR3 covers 17 residues. Germline V lookup: CDR1 SGHDT, CDR2 YYEEEE. The V end was cut by 3 bases, the J end by 2 bases, with 19 bases between.

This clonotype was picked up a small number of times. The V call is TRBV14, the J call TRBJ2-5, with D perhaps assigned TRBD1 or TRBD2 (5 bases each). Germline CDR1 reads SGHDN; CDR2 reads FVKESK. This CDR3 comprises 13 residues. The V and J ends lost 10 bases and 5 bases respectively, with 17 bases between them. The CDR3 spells CATSSAQGETQYF. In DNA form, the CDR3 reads TGTGCCACCAGTAGCGCCCAGGGTGAGACCCAGTACTTC.

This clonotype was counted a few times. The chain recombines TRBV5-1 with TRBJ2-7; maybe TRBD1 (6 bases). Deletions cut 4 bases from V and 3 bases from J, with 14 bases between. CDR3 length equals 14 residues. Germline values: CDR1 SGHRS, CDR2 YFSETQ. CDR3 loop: CASSPAQGYYEQYF. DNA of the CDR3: TGCGCCAGCAGCCCGGCCCAGGGGTACTACGAGCAGTACTTC.

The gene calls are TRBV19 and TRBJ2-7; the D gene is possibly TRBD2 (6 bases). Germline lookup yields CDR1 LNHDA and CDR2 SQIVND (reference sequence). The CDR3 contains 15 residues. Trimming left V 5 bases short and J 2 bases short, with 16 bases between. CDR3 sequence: CASSVSLATAYEQYF. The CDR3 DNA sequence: TGTGCCAGTAGTGTCAGCCTAGCGACCGCCTACGAGCAGTACTTC. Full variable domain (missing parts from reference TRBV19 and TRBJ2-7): DGGITQSPKYLFRKEGQNVTLSCEQNLNHDAMYWYRQDPGQGLRLIYYSQIVNDFQKGDIAEGYSVSREKKESFPLTVTSAQKNPTAFYLCASSVSLATAYEQYFGPGTRLTVT.

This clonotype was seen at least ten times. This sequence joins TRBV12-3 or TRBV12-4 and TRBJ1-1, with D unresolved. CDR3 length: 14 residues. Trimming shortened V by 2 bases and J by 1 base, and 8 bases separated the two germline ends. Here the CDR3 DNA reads TGTGCCAGCAGTTTATTTCCTCCGAACACTGAAGCTTTCTTT. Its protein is CASSLFPPNTEAFF.

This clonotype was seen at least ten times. The CDR3 DNA is TGTGCCAGCAGACCCCTCGGTGGTGGCACAGATACGCAGTATTTT. It translates to CASRPLGGGTDTQYF. The V gene is TRBV12-3 or TRBV12-4, the J gene TRBJ2-3, with D uncertain. This CDR3 contains 15 residues. V lost 6 bases and J 1 base, leaving 14 bases between the germline ends.

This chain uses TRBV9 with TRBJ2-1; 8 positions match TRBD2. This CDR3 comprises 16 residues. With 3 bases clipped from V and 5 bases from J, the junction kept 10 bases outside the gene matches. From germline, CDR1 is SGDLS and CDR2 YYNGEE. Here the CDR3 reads CASSGRGLVRDNEQFF. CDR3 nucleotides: TGTGCCAGCAGCGGGAGGGGACTAGTGCGGGACAATGAGCAGTTCTTC.

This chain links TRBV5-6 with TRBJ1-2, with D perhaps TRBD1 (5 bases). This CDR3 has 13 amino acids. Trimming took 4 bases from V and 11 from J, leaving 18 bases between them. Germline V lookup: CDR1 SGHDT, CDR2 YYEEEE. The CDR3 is CASSPGTPWGYTF. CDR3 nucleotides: TGTGCCAGCAGCCCCGGGACGCCCTGGGGTTACACCTTC.

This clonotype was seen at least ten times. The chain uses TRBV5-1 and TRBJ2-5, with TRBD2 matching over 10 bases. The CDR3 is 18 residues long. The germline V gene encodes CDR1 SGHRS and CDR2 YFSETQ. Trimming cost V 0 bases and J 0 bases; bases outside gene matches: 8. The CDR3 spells CASSLDILAGAYQETQYF. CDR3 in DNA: TGCGCCAGCAGCTTGGATATTCTAGCGGGAGCCTACCAAGAGACCCAGTACTTC.

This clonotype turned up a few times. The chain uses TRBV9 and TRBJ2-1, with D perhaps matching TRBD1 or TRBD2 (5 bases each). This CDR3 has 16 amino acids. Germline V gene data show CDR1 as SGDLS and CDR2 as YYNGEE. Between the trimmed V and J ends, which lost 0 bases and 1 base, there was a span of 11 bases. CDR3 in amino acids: CASSVEGTRSYNEQFF. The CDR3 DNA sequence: TGTGCCAGCAGCGTAGAGGGGACCCGGTCCTACAATGAGCAGTTCTTC.

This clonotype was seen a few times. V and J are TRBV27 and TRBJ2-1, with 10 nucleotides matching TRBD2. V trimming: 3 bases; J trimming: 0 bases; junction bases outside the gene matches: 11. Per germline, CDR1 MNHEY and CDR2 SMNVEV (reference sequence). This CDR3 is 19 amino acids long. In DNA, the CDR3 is TGTGCCAGCAGTTTTTTGGCTAGCGGGGGACCGAGCTCCTACAATGAGCAGTTCTTC. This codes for CASSFLASGGPSSYNEQFF.

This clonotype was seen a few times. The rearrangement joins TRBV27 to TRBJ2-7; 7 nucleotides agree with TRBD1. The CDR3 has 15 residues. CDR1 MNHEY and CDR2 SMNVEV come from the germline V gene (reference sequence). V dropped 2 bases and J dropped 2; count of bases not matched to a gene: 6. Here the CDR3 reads CASSLKGQTTYEQYF. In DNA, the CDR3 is TGTGCCAGCAGTTTAAAGGGACAGACAACCTACGAGCAGTACTTC.

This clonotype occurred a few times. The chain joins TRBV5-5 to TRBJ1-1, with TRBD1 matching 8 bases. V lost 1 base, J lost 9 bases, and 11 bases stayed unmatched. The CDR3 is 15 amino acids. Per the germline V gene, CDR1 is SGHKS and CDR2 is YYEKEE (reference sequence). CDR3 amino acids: CASSLTHGQGLQAFF. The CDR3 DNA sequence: TGTGCCAGCAGCTTGACCCATGGACAGGGTTTACAAGCTTTCTTT.

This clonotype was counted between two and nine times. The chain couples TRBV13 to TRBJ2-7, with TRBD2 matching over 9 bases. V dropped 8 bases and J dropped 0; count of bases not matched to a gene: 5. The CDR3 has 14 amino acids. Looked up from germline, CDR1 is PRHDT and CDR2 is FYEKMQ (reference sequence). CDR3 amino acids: CASGAGGSSYEQYF. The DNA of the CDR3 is TGTGCCAGCGGTGCGGGAGGGAGCTCCTACGAGCAGTACTTC.

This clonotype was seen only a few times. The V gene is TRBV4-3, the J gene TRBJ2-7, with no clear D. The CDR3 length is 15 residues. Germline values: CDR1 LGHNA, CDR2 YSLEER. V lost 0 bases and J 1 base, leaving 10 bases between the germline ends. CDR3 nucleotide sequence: TGCGCCAGCAGCCAAGAAAGAACCATGTCCTACGAGCAGTACTTC. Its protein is CASSQERTMSYEQYF.

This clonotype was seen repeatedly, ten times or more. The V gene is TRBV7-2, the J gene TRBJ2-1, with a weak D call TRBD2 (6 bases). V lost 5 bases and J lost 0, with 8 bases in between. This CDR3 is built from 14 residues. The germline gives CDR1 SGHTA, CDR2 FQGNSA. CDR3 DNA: TGTGCCAGCAGCGCCGGGAGCTCCTACAATGAGCAGTTCTTC. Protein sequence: CASSAGSSYNEQFF. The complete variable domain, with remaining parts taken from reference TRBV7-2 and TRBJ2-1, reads GAGVSQSPSNKVTEKGKDVELRCDPISGHTALYWYRQSLGQGLEFLIYFQGNSAPDKSGLPSDRFSAERTGGSVSTLTIQRTQQEDSAVYLCASSAGSSYNEQFFGPGTRLTVL.

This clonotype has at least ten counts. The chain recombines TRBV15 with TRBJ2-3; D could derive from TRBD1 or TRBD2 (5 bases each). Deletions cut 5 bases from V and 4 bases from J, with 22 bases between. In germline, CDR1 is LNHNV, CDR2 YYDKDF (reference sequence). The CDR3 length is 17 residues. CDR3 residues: CATSGWGRTEISDTQYF. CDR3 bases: TGTGCCACCAGCGGATGGGGACGGACGGAGATTTCAGATACGCAGTATTTT.

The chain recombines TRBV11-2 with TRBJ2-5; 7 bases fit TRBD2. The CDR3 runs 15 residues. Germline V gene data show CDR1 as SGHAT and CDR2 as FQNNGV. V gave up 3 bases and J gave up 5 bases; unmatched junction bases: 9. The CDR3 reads CASSLREGPGETQYF. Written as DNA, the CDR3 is TGTGCCAGCAGCTTGAGGGAGGGACCGGGGGAGACCCAGTACTTC.